What follows are 12 T cell receptor beta chains derived from one specimen sequenced in a study of response to subunit inactivated influenza vaccine. MiXCR was run by TCRdb on the RT-PCR reads, yielding one entry per CDR3 protein. The data show about 620,000 distinct CDR3 sequences, approximately 11% seen once. This same sample was also part of a study on T cells expressing NK-cell markers. That paper adds: cDNA encoding TCR beta was synthesized via 5'RACE template switching incorporating UMIs.

Sequencing was performed on PBMCs from blood, taken on the day of vaccination. The receptors shown here come from a man aged 50 to 60 who received an inactivated influenza vaccine.

The chain uses TRBV7-8 and TRBJ2-5, with D uncertain. This CDR3 region has 13 residues. The V and J ends lost 5 bases and 4 bases respectively, with 11 bases between them. The germline V gene has CDR1 SGHVS and CDR2 FQNEAQ. CDR3 residues: CASSPPPRETQYF. The CDR3 DNA sequence: TGTGCCAGCAGCCCCCCCCCCCGAGAGACCCAGTACTTC.

This clonotype was seen ten or more times. The chain links TRBV12-3 or TRBV12-4 to TRBJ2-1; D may be TRBD2 (5 bases). With 6 bases removed from V and 8 bases from J, the gap between germline ends came to 11 bases. The CDR3 is 12 residues long. This CDR3 reads CASRVLDHEQFF. As DNA, the CDR3 is TGTGCCAGCAGAGTACTAGACCATGAGCAGTTCTTC.

This clonotype was picked up a small number of times. This chain uses TRBV28 with TRBJ2-3; D unclear. CDR1 is MDHEN and CDR2 is SYDVKM in the germline V gene. CDR3 length equals 14 residues. Trimming removed 2 bases from V and 7 bases from J, with 13 bases in between. CDR3 sequence reads: CASSLISGVYTQYF. CDR3 bases: TGTGCCAGCAGTTTAATTTCGGGCGTCTATACGCAGTATTTT.

The CDR3 sequence: CASSLGPGFNEQFF. Written as DNA, the CDR3 is TGCGCCAGCAGCTTGGGGCCAGGGTTCAATGAGCAGTTCTTC. V is TRBV5-1 and J is TRBJ2-1, with a possible D match to TRBD1 (5 bases). CDR1 SGHRS and CDR2 YFSETQ come from the germline V gene. The germline V and J ends were trimmed by 0 bases and 6 bases, with 10 bases remaining between them. The CDR3 covers 14 residues.

The J gene is TRBJ2-1, the V gene TRBV20-1, with a weak D call TRBD2 (6 bases). This CDR3 region has 14 residues. CDR1 and CDR2 from the germline V gene are DFQATT and SNEGSKA (reference sequence). Trimming took 4 bases from V and 0 from J, leaving 10 bases between them. DNA of the CDR3: TGCAGTGCTACGGCGGGGAGCTCCTACAATGAGCAGTTCTTC. Translation gives CSATAGSSYNEQFF.

The chain links TRBV18 to TRBJ2-3; 7 bases are a match to TRBD1. The CDR3 spans 16 residues. Germline V lookup: CDR1 KGHSH, CDR2 LQKENI. The junction had 7 bases not matched to a gene; V was cut back by 2 bases and J by 2 bases. The CDR3 region has the DNA TGTGCCAGCTCACCAACGCGACAGGGAAACACAGATACGCAGTATTTT. This codes for CASSPTRQGNTDTQYF.

This rearrangement joins TRBV13 to TRBJ1-1; 8 bases map to TRBD1. From germline, CDR1 is PRHDT and CDR2 FYEKMQ (reference sequence). This CDR3 region has 13 residues. The junction had 4 bases not matched to a gene; V was cut back by 5 bases and J by 5 bases. The DNA of the CDR3 is TGTGCCAGCAGCCAGGACAGGGTTACTGAAGCTTTCTTT. Its translation is CASSQDRVTEAFF. The variable domain in full, with the rest retrieved from reference TRBV13 and TRBJ1-1, is AAGVIQSPRHLIKEKRETATLKCYPIPRHDTVYWYQQGPGQDPQFLISFYEKMQSDKGSIPDRFSAQQFSDYHSELNMSSLELGDSALYFCASSQDRVTEAFFGQGTRLTVV.

This chain connects TRBV10-3 to TRBJ2-7; the match to TRBD2 covers 7 bases. The CDR3 spans 14 residues. Trimming took 6 bases from V and 3 from J; bases not matched to a gene: 8. Germline V gene lookup returns CDR1 ENHRY and CDR2 SYGVKD. The CDR3 bases are TGTGCCATCAGCTCGAGACGGGAGGTCTACGAGCAGTACTTC. It codes for CAISSRREVYEQYF.

This clonotype was counted between two and nine times. CDR3 coding DNA: TGTGCCAGCAGTGTTCGGAACAGGGGGGACTACGAGCAGTACTTC. Residues: CASSVRNRGDYEQYF. This chain links TRBV6-1 with TRBJ2-7, with 8 nucleotides matching TRBD1. Germline loops: CDR1 MNHNS, CDR2 SASEGT. The V segment lost 4 bases and the J segment 3 bases; nucleotides outside the gene matches: 8. The CDR3 contains 15 residues.

Many counts were recorded for this clonotype. The gene calls are TRBV5-1 and TRBJ2-1; the D is unclear. CDR1 SGHRS and CDR2 YFSETQ come from the germline V gene. This CDR3 is built from 14 residues. V was trimmed by 5 bases and J by 6 bases, leaving 15 bases between them. The CDR3 loop is CASSTSRGSNEQFF. The CDR3 DNA sequence: TGCGCCAGCAGTACGAGCCGAGGATCCAATGAGCAGTTCTTC.

This sequence joins TRBV9 and TRBJ2-7; D unclear. This CDR3 contains 14 residues. CDR1 is SGDLS and CDR2 is YYNGEE in the germline V gene. Trimming cost V 0 bases and J 0 bases, with 7 bases left between them. The CDR3 nucleotides read TGTGCCAGCAGCGTAGATGGCAGCTCCTACGAGCAGTACTTC. Protein sequence: CASSVDGSSYEQYF.

This clonotype has more than one count but fewer than ten. The genes are TRBV9 and TRBJ1-3, with TRBD1 matching 9 bases. The CDR3 spans 15 residues. Germline V gene sequence: CDR1 SGDLS, CDR2 YYNGEE. V lost 4 bases and J lost 2; bases outside the gene matches: 4. The CDR3 DNA follows: TGTGCCAGCAGCCCCTACAGGGGGCCTGGAAACACCATATATTTT. This translates into CASSPYRGPGNTIYF.